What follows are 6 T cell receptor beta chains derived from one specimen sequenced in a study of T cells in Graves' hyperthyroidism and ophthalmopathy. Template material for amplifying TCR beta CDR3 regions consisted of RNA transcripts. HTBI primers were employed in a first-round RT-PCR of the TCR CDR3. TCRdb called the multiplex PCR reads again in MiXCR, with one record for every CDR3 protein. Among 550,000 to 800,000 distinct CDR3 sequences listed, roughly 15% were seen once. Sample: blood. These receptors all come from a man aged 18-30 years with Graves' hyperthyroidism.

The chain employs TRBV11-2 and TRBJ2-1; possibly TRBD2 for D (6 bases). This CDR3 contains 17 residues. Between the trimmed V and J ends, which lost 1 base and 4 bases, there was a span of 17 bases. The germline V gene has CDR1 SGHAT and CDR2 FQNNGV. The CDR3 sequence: CASSLGLGGKGYNEQFF. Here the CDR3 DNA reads TGTGCCAGCAGCTTAGGGTTGGGGGGAAAGGGGTACAATGAGCAGTTCTTC.

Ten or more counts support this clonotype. The CDR3 DNA follows: TGTGCCAGCATTCCTTGGGGACTAGCGGGGAGCTCCTACAATGAGCAGTTCTTC. Its translation: CASIPWGLAGSSYNEQFF. This chain links TRBV28 with TRBJ2-1; 13 bases are shared with TRBD2. Germline assignment: CDR1 MDHEN and CDR2 SYDVKM. Trimming at V came to 7 bases and at J to 0 bases, leaving 9 bases not matched to a gene. This CDR3 is built from 18 residues. The variable domain in full, with the rest retrieved from reference TRBV28 and TRBJ2-1, is DVKVTQSSRYLVKRTGEKVFLECVQDMDHENMFWYRQDPGLGLRLIYFSYDVKMKEKGDIPEGYSVSREKKERFSLILESASTNQTSMYLCASIPWGLAGSSYNEQFFGPGTRLTVL.

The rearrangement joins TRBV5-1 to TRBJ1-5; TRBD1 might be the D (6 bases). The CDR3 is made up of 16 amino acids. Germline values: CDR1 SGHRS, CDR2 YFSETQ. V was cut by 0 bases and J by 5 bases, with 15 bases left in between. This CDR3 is CASSLAGGGVDQPQHF. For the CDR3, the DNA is TGCGCCAGCAGCTTGGCGGGAGGGGGTGTGGATCAGCCCCAGCATTTT.

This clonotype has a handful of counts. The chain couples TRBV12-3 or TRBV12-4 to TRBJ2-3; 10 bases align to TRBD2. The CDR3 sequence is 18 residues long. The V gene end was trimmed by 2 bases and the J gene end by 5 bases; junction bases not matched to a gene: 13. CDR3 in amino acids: CASSLPTGLAVDRDTQYF. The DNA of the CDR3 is TGTGCCAGCAGTTTACCGACTGGACTAGCGGTAGACCGAGATACGCAGTATTTT.

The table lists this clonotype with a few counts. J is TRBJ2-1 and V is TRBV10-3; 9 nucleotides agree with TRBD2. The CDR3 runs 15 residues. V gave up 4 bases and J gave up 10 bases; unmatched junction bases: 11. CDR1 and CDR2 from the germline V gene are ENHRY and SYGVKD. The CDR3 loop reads CAISGSGLAGVEQFF. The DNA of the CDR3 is TGTGCCATCAGTGGATCGGGACTAGCTGGAGTGGAGCAGTTCTTC.

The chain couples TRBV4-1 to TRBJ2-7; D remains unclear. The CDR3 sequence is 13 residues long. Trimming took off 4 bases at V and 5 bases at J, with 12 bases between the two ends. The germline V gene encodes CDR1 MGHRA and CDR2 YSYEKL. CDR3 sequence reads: CASSRPGEDEQYF. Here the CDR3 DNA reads TGCGCCAGCAGCCGCCCCGGTGAGGACGAGCAGTACTTC.